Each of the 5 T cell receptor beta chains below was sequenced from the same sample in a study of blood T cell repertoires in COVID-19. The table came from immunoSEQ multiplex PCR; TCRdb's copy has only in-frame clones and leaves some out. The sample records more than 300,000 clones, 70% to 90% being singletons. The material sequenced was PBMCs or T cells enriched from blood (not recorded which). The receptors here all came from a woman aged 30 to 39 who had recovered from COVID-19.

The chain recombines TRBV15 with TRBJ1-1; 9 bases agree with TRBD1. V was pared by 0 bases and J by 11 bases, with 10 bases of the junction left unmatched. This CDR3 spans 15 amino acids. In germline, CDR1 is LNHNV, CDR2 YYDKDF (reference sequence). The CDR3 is CATSRDGTGSYKAFF. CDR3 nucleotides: TGTGCCACCAGCAGAGACGGGACAGGGTCATATAAGGCTTTCTTT. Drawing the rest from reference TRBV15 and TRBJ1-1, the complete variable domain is DAMVIQNPRYQVTQFGKPVTLSCSQTLNHNVMYWYQQKSSQAPKLLFHYYDKDFNNEADTPDNFQSRRPNTSFCFLDIRSPGLGDTAMYLCATSRDGTGSYKAFFGQGTRLTVV.

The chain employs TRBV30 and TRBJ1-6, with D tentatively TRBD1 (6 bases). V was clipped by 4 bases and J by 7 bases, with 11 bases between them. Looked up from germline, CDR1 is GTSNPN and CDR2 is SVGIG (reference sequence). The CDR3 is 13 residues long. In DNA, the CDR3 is TGTGCCTGGAAAGACAGGTCCAATTCACCCCTCCACTTT. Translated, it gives CAWKDRSNSPLHF.

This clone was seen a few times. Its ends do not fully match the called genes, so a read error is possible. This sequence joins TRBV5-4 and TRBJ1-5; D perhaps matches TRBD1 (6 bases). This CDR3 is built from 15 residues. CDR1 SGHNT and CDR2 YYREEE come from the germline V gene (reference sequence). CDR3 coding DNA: TGTGCCAGCAGCTTACACGGGGCAATGACAGGTGCAAAGGAATTT. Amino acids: CASSLHGAMTGAKEF.

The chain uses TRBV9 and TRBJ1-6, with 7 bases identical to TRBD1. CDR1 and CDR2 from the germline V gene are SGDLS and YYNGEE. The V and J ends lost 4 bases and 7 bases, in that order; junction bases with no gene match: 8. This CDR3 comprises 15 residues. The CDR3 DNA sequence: TGTGCCAGCAGCACCGGACAGGTCGGAAATTCACCCCTCCACTTT. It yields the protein CASSTGQVGNSPLHF.

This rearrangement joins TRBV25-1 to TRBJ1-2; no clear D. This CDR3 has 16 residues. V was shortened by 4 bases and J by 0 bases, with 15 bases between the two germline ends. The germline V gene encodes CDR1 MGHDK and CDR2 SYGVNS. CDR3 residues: CASSVSGSKANYGYTF. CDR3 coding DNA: TGTGCCAGCAGTGTGAGCGGCAGCAAAGCTAACTATGGCTACACCTTC.